This T cell receptor beta chain was sequenced in a study of OX40 agonist ivuxolimab in advanced cancers. Study-level points and caveats: The authors did not determine the antigen specificity of the expanded peripheral T cells.

TCRdb's copy holds only in-frame clones and misses some; the assay was immunoSEQ multiplex PCR. This table holds 35,000 to 40,000 clones, over 80% found once. Regarding this clone: The antigen is not known.

This sequence originates from an adult with an advanced solid tumor such as melanoma, head and neck, liver or kidney cancer. The sequencing here drew on CD4+ or CD8+ T cells sorted from blood, taken in a trial of the OX40 agonist ivuxolimab.

CDR3: CASSLAQSYEQYF. CDR3 nucleotide sequence: TGTGCCAGCAGCTTAGCGCAGTCCTACGAGCAGTACTTC. V and J are TRBV7-6 and TRBJ2-7; D is unresolved. The CDR3 extends over 13 amino acids. The germline V gene has CDR1 SGHVS and CDR2 FNYEAQ. V shed 0 bases and J shed 1 base, with 4 bases lying between them.